This TCR beta chain was obtained from a study of blood T cell repertoires in COVID-19. Measured with immunoSEQ multiplex PCR; TCRdb has only the in-frame clones, and not every one. The repertoire has about 170,000 clones, about 90% of them found once; the top ten carry around 4.6%. Germline loops: CDR1 LGHNA, CDR2 YSLEER. Trimming took 0 bases from V and 6 from J; bases not matched to a gene: 3. The length of the CDR3 is 16 residues. The origin of this receptor is a man aged 25 to 40 with COVID-19, enrolled during active disease. The gene calls are TRBV4-3 and TRBJ2-7; 15 nucleotides line up with TRBD2. What was sequenced was peripheral blood. The CDR3 spells CASSQDAGLAGGEQYF. The CDR3 region has the DNA TGCGCCAGCAGCCAAGATGCGGGACTAGCGGGAGGCGAGCAGTACTTC.